This T cell receptor beta chain was obtained from a study of shared clonotypes between healthy human individuals. Germline V gene lookup returns CDR1 SGHNT and CDR2 YYREEE (reference sequence). Trimming removed 3 bases at V and 1 base at J, with 19 bases between. The CDR3 has 17 amino acids. With respect to this clone: Its matching antigen is unknown.

CD8 cells classed as naive were CD45RO-negative and positively selected for CCR7, excluding terminally differentiated effector memory CD45RA+ cells. Healthy HIV-negative adults with no recent acute infections or vaccinations were recruited as donors. Study observations and caveats: Large sequencing depth failed to make sorted-subset sequencing complete, rarefaction showed. Clonotypes shared by all four donors outscored non-shared clonotypes in generation probability. As a rule, naive subsets had a larger estimated richness than memory subsets.

Sequencing was performed with immunoSEQ multiplex PCR; in TCRdb, only in-frame clones are kept and a portion is missing. The sample has over 2,000,000 clones, just over 90% seen once. This TCR came from a man younger than 35 in good health. Some clones in this sample may be carry-over from other donors' samples. Sequencing was done on a sample of naive CD8+ T cells from PBMCs. The chain links TRBV5-4 to TRBJ2-5; D tentatively fits TRBD1 or TRBD2 (5 bases each). This chain's CDR3 is CASSSPVGALTQETQYF. The CDR3 DNA reads as TGTGCCAGCAGCTCACCCGTCGGGGCGCTGACCCAAGAGACCCAGTACTTC.